This TCR beta chain was recovered during a study of blood T cell repertoires in COVID-19. J lost 3 bases, V lost 8 bases, and 6 bases had no gene match. CDR1 and CDR2 from the germline V gene are MNHEY and SMNVEV (reference sequence). The CDR3 has 13 residues. Clones were sequenced by immunoSEQ multiplex PCR, and TCRdb holds only the in-frame ones, with some missing. The table has a few hundred thousand clones, around 84% seen once. This TCR came from a woman aged 60-70 years who had recovered from COVID-19. The sequenced material came from peripheral blood. The V gene is TRBV27, the J gene TRBJ2-7; 8 bases line up with TRBD1. The CDR3 reads CASGTGGSYEQYF. As DNA, the CDR3 is TGTGCCAGCGGCACAGGGGGTAGCTACGAGCAGTACTTC.